The rows below give T cell receptor beta chains drawn from one sample of a study of early T cells in non-severe SARS-CoV-2 infection. In TCRdb, the 5' RACE reads were re-called with MiXCR into one record per CDR3 protein. Of under 60,000 distinct CDR3 sequences in the sample, around 13% are singletons; the top ten hold roughly 10%. The sequenced sample was whole blood. These receptors came from an adult who was a healthcare worker with PCR-confirmed SARS-CoV-2 infection or an uninfected control (not recorded which). The CDR3 runs from the conserved cysteine through the conserved F or W. The D gene is left open where the match is weak. Not every row has a clone size; where given, it reads once, few, many or a size class.

D gene	V gene	clone size	J gene	CDR3 DNA	CDR3 protein
.	TRBV24-1	few	TRBJ2-5	TGTGCCACCAGTGACGGAGAGACCCAGTACTTC	CATSDGETQYF
TRBD2	TRBV18	few	TRBJ2-3	TGTGCCAGCTCACCACAGCGGGACCACACAGATACGCAGTATTTT	CASSPQRDHTDTQYF
.	TRBV29-1	few	TRBJ2-1	TGCAGCGTTGAAAGGGGGAGGAATGGTGAGCAGTTCTTC	CSVERGRNGEQFF
.	TRBV5-6	many	TRBJ1-5	TGTGCCAGCAACACAAATCAGCCCCAGCATTTT	CASNTNQPQHF
TRBD1	TRBV20-1	many	TRBJ1-2	TGCAGTGCTAGGACAGGGATGCTAGCTAACTATGGCTACACCTTC	CSARTGMLANYGYTF
.	TRBV21-1	.	TRBJ2-3	TGTGCCAGCAGCAGGTCCCACCGGGACCTTAGCACAGATACGCAGTATTTT	CASSRSHRDLSTDTQYF
.	TRBV13	.	TRBJ1-4	TGTGCCAGCAGCTTGGGGGGAAAACTGTTTTTT	CASSLGGKLFF
.	TRBV28	.	TRBJ2-7	TGTGCCAGCACCCTTACTAGCCAATACGAGCAGTACTTC	CASTLTSQYEQYF
.	TRBV5-1	many	TRBJ2-1	TGCGCCAGCAGCTTGGAAGGGTGGTACAATGAGCAGTTCTTC	CASSLEGWYNEQFF
.	TRBV5-5	.	TRBJ1-2	TGTGCCAGCAGCTTAAGACAGTCTGACTATGGCTACACCTTC	CASSLRQSDYGYTF
.	TRBV28	.	TRBJ1-1	TGTGCCAGCAGTTTAGATGGGACATCGTCTGAAGCTTTCTTT	CASSLDGTSSEAFF
.	TRBV3-1	few	TRBJ2-5	TGTGCCAGCAGCCAAGATCAGGGGCAGGAGACCCAGTACTTC	CASSQDQGQETQYF
.	TRBV28	many	TRBJ2-7	TGTGCCAGCAGTGACACCGAATCAGGGAAGGGCGAGCAGTACTTC	CASSDTESGKGEQYF